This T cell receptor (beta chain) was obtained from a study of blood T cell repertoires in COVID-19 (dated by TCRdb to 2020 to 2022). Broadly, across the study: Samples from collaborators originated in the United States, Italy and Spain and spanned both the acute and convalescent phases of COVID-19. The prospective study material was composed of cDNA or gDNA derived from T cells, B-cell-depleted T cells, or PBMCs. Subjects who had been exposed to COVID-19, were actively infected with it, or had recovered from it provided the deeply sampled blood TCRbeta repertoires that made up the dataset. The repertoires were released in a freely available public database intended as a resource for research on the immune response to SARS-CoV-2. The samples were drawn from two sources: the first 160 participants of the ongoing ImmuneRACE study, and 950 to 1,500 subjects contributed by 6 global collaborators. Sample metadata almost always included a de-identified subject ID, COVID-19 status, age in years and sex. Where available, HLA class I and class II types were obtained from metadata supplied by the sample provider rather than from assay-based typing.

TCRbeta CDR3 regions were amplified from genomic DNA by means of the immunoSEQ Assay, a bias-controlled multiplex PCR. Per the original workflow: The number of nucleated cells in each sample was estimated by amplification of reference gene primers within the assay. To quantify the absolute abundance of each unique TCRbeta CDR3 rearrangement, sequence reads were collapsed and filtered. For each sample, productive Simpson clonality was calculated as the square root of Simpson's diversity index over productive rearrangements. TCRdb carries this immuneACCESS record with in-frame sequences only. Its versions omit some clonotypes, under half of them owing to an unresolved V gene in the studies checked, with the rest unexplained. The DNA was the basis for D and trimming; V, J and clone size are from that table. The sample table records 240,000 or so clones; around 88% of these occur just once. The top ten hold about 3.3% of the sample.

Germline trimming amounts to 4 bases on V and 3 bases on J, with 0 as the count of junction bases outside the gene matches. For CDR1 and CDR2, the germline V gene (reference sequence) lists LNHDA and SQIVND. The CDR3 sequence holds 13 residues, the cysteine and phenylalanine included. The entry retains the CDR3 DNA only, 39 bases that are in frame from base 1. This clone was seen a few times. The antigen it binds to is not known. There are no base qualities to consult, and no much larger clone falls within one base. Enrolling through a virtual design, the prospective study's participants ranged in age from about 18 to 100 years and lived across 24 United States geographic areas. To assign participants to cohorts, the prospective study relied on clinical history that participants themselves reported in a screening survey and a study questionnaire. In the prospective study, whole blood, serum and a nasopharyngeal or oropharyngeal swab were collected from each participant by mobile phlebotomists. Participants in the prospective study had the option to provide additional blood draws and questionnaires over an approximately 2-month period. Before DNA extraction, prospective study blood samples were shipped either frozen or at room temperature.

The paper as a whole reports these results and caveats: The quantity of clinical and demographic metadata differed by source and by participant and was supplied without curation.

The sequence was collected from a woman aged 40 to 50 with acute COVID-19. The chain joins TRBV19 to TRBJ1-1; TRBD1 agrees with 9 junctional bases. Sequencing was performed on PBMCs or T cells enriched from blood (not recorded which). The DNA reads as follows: TGTGCCAGTAGTAGGGACAGGGACACTGAAGCTTTCTTT. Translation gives CASSRDRDTEAFF. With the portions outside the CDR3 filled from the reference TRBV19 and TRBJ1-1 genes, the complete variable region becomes DGGITQSPKYLFRKEGQNVTLSCEQNLNHDAMYWYRQDPGQGLRLIYYSQIVNDFQKGDIAEGYSVSREKKESFPLTVTSAQKNPTAFYLCASSRDRDTEAFFGQGTRLTVV.